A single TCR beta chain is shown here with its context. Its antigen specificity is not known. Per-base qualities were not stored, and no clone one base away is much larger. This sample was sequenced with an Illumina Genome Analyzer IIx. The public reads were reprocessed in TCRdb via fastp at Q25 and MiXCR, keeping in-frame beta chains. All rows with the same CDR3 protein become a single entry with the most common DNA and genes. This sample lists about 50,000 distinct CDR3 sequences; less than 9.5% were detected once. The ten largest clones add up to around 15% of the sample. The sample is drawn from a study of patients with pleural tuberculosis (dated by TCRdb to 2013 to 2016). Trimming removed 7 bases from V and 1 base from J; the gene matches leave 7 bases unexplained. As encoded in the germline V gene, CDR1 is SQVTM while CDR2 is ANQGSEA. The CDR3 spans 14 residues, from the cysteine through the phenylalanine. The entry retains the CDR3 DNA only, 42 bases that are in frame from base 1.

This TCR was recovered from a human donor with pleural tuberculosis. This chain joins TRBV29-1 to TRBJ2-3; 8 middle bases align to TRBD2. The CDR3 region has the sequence CSATSGSGTDTQYF. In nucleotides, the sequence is TGCAGCGCGACGAGCGGGAGTGGCACAGATACGCAGTATTTT.